This record covers a single T cell receptor (beta chain). This record belongs to a study of blood T cell repertoires in COVID-19. The overall study: T cells, B-cell-depleted T cells, or PBMCs provided the cDNA or gDNA that served as material.

Seattle participants joined during active infection and were tracked over time. The CDR3 consists of 16 residues. CDR1 and CDR2 from the germline V gene are MGHDK and SYGVNS. J lost 6 bases, V lost 5 bases, and 13 bases had no gene match. The data were produced by immunoSEQ multiplex PCR, yet TCRdb's version contains in-frame clones alone and is incomplete. The sample has around 320,000 clones, about nine tenths seen once. The TCR originated in a woman aged 25 to 39 with COVID-19, enrolled during active disease. Sequencing was carried out using peripheral blood. The rearrangement joins TRBV25-1 to TRBJ1-1, with 9 bases matching TRBD1. The CDR3 region has the DNA TGTGCCAGCAGTCCCTCGCCGGGACAGGGTTGGCCTGAAGCTTTCTTT. It specifies CASSPSPGQGWPEAFF.